These 9 T cell receptor beta chains came from one sample sequenced in a study of molecular identifiers for immune sequencing clone quantification (dated by TCRdb to 2016 to 2018). Libraries were prepared through PCR. Sequencing took place on a NextSeq 500. TCRdb cleaned the public reads at Q25 with fastp, built clones with MiXCR and kept in-frame beta chains. Here each entry gathers all rows of one CDR3 protein and keeps the most common genes and DNA. Within this sample are around 94,000 distinct CDR3 sequences, with 30% to 45% of them counted one time only. The ten largest clones add up to 9% to 10% of the sample. Sequencing was done on a sample of naive CD8+ T cells from blood, with Jurkat cell RNA spiked in. The sample's cell subset or site label is to be understood as: FACS-sorted CD8+CD4-CCR7+CD45RA+ naive T cells. The receptors derive from a human donor in good health. Some libraries in this study had Jurkat cell RNA spiked in.

In its sample, this clonotype was seen a few times. The chain links TRBV7-9 to TRBJ2-5; D gene unclear. This CDR3 comprises 16 residues. Germline assignment: CDR1 SEHNR and CDR2 FQNEAQ (reference sequence). V was clipped by 1 base and J by 2 bases, with 14 bases between them. CDR3 nucleotides: TGTGCCAGCAGCTTAGGGCCGTCGGGCCAACAAGAGACCCAGTACTTC. The encoded protein is CASSLGPSGQQETQYF. Combining the CDR3 with reference TRBV7-9 and TRBJ2-5 gives the whole variable domain DTGVSQNPRHKITKRGQNVTFRCDPISEHNRLYWYRQTLGQGPEFLTYFQNEAQLEKSRLLSDRFSAERPKGSFSTLEIQRTEQGDSAMYLCASSLGPSGQQETQYFGPGTRLLVL.

This chain uses TRBV7-9 with TRBJ2-5, with 14 positions matching TRBD2. The junction had 8 bases not matched to a gene; V was cut back by 5 bases and J by 0 bases. This CDR3 region has 18 residues. Germline V gene data show CDR1 as SEHNR and CDR2 as FQNEAQ (reference sequence). In DNA, the CDR3 is TGTGCCAGCAGCCCCCCGGGACTAGCGGGAGCCCACCAAGAGACCCAGTACTTC. It encodes CASSPPGLAGAHQETQYF.

V is TRBV20-1 and J is TRBJ2-7; possibly TRBD2 for D (6 bases). Trimming removed 5 bases at V and 0 bases at J, with 11 bases between. Looked up from germline, CDR1 is DFQATT and CDR2 is SNEGSKA (reference sequence). The CDR3 loop spans 13 amino acids. CDR3: CSAGRDSSYEQYF. CDR3 bases: TGCAGTGCTGGGCGGGATAGCTCCTACGAGCAGTACTTC.

In the case of this clonotype: This could be a read error, since a much larger clone is one nucleotide away. Here the CDR3 omits its conserved ending phenylalanine or tryptophan, so a read error is the likely source. The rearrangement uses TRBV7-2 and TRBJ2-3; D not certain. Germline V CDR1 and CDR2: SGHTA, FQGNSA. The CDR3 covers 14 residues. The V end was cut by 0 bases, the J end by 5 bases, with 9 bases between. In nucleotides, the CDR3 is TGTGCCAGCAGCTTAGCGGAAACTATAGATACGCAGTATATT. Its translation: CASSLAETIDTQYI.

As for this clonotype: Possible read error: a much larger clone is one base away. V gene TRBV7-8 combines with J gene TRBJ2-3; 13 bases align to TRBD2. CDR1 and CDR2 from the germline V gene are SGHVS and FQNEAQ. The CDR3 spans 15 residues. The CDR3 here is CASSQTSGRTDTLYF. CDR3 bases: TGTGCCAGCAGCCAGACTAGCGGGAGGACAGATACGCTGTATTTT.

In its sample, this clonotype was seen a few times. This chain's CDR3 is CASGTKQRNTEAFF. Here the CDR3 DNA reads TGTGCCAGCGGCACAAAACAGCGGAACACTGAAGCTTTCTTT. V gene TRBV7-8 combines with J gene TRBJ1-1, with D uncertain. This CDR3 comprises 14 residues. The germline V gene has CDR1 SGHVS and CDR2 FQNEAQ. Trimming stripped 8 bases from V and 1 base from J, with 14 bases between.

The J gene is TRBJ2-7, the V gene TRBV7-6, with D maybe TRBD1 (6 bases). Trimming took 5 bases from V and 3 from J, leaving 14 bases between them. Germline values: CDR1 SGHVS, CDR2 FNYEAQ. The CDR3 is 14 amino acids. This CDR3 is CASSNRDTHYEQYF. As DNA, the CDR3 is TGTGCCAGCAGCAACCGGGACACCCACTACGAGCAGTACTTC.

This clonotype has just a few counts. J is TRBJ2-5 and V is TRBV7-6, with no clear D. V was cut by 3 bases and J by 2 bases, with 13 bases left in between. The germline V gene encodes CDR1 SGHVS and CDR2 FNYEAQ. This CDR3 spans 15 amino acids. The CDR3 nucleotides read TGTGCCAGCAGCTTTGTACAGAACCGACAAGAGACCCAGTACTTC. Its protein is CASSFVQNRQETQYF.

Remarks on this clonotype: At one end the junction does not follow the germline gene, possibly because of a read error. The chain is built from TRBV4-3 and TRBJ1-1; 9 bases match TRBD1. The germline V gene has CDR1 LGHNA and CDR2 YSLEER. This CDR3 is 15 amino acids long. The CDR3 DNA is TGCGCCAGTAGCCAAGATCCGACAGGGGGAGGTGGAGCTTTCTTT. This codes for CASSQDPTGGGGAFF.